This T cell receptor beta chain was identified during a study of human T cells and chemical hapten exposure. Turning to the study itself: Slight volume differences across pooled libraries mainly accounted for varying per-sample TCR yields.

This clonotype was observed many times. Its antigen is unknown. Per germline, CDR1 DFQATT and CDR2 SNEGSKA (reference sequence). The junction had 6 bases not matched to a gene; V was cut back by 6 bases and J by 6 bases. This CDR3 spans 14 amino acids. Study outcomes and limitations: The study found that DPC sensitization did not change TCRs above 1 in 1000 frequency.

Unique molecular identifiers were attached to individual cDNA molecules within the library. Source study methods: Sample TCR totals centred on a median of 95,638, ranging roughly 23,224 to 690,600. Using its own MiXCR run on the RACE reads, TCRdb lists one record per CDR3 protein. TCRdb, rather than the study authors, made the V and J calls. The data show more than 35,000 distinct CDR3 sequences, approximately 4% seen once. Time point reported: healthy volunteer bleed at 6 weeks. Total RNA came from unfractionated whole blood. The J gene is TRBJ2-1, the V gene TRBV20-1; TRBD2 agrees at 12 bases. Material for sequencing was whole blood. This TCR was recovered from a human donor in good health. Some clones in this sample may be carry-over from other donors' samples. The CDR3 region has the DNA TGCAGTGCCCTAGCGGGAGGGCCTAGCAATGAGCAGTTCTTC. Translation gives CSALAGGPSNEQFF.